These T cell receptor beta chains were read from a single sample in a study of cytomegalovirus exposure and HLA in healthy donors. This table comes from immunoSEQ multiplex PCR, and its TCRdb copy is limited to in-frame clones, with some not included. The sample holds more than 110,000 clones; about 80% are singletons and the top ten take less than 1.5%. The sequenced material came from PBMCs. These receptors came from a male donor in good health and CMV-seropositive. Both conserved end residues are part of each CDR3. The D gene is left open where the match is weak. Clone size is not always given. Where it is, it says once, few, many or a class for expanded clones.

j_gene: TRBJ2-7
d_gene: TRBD2
abundance: NA
v_gene: TRBV19
CDR3aa: CASSPSSGVNYEQYF
CDR3nt: TGTGCCAGTAGTCCCTCTAGCGGAGTTAACTACGAGCAGTACTTC

j_gene: TRBJ2-7
d_gene: TRBD1
abundance: NA
v_gene: TRBV28
CDR3aa: CASRTGQGECEQYF
CDR3nt: TGTGCCAGCAGAACGGGACAGGGGGAGTGCGAGCAGTACTTC

j_gene: TRBJ2-2
d_gene: TRBD2
abundance: few
v_gene: TRBV2
CDR3aa: CASSGRGGFTGELFF
CDR3nt: TGTGCCAGCAGTGGGCGGGGGGGCTTTACCGGGGAGCTGTTTTTT

j_gene: TRBJ2-2
d_gene: NA
abundance: NA
v_gene: TRBV5-1
CDR3aa: CASRGGGTWSGELFF
CDR3nt: TGCGCCAGCCGGGGTGGCGGGACTTGGAGCGGGGAGCTGTTTTTT

j_gene: TRBJ2-5
d_gene: NA
abundance: NA
v_gene: TRBV4-1
CDR3aa: CASSQVDASPVETQYF
CDR3nt: TGCGCCAGCAGCCAAGTCGACGCTAGCCCAGTGGAGACCCAGTACTTC

j_gene: TRBJ2-3
d_gene: TRBD1
abundance: NA
v_gene: TRBV9
CDR3aa: CASNEGQGGPDTQYF
CDR3nt: TGTGCCAGCAACGAGGGACAGGGTGGTCCAGATACGCAGTATTTT

j_gene: TRBJ2-1
d_gene: NA
abundance: NA
v_gene: TRBV5-6
CDR3aa: CAGSRPGRAVDEQFF
CDR3nt: TGTGCCGGCAGCCGCCCCGGGCGGGCTGTCGATGAGCAGTTCTTC

j_gene: TRBJ1-4
d_gene: NA
abundance: NA
v_gene: TRBV18
CDR3aa: CASSPQAGSTNEKLFF
CDR3nt: TGTGCCAGCTCACCACAAGCGGGGTCAACTAATGAAAAACTGTTTTTT

j_gene: TRBJ2-1
d_gene: NA
abundance: NA
v_gene: TRBV10-3
CDR3aa: CAIGETIDYNEQFF
CDR3nt: TGTGCCATCGGGGAGACTATAGACTACAATGAGCAGTTCTTC

j_gene: TRBJ2-2
d_gene: NA
abundance: NA
v_gene: TRBV25-1
CDR3aa: CASSDPGSSGELFF
CDR3nt: TGTGCCAGCAGTGACCCCGGGAGCTCCGGGGAGCTGTTTTTT

j_gene: TRBJ2-5
d_gene: TRBD2
abundance: NA
v_gene: TRBV4-3
CDR3aa: CASSLDSGSGQETQYF
CDR3nt: TGCGCCAGCAGCCTAGACAGCGGGAGCGGACAAGAGACCCAGTACTTC

j_gene: TRBJ2-3
d_gene: TRBD1
abundance: few
v_gene: TRBV5-4
CDR3aa: CASSAGTGVTDTQYF
CDR3nt: TGTGCCAGCAGCGCCGGGACAGGGGTGACAGATACGCAGTATTTT

j_gene: TRBJ1-5
d_gene: TRBD1
abundance: NA
v_gene: TRBV27
CDR3aa: CASSLSRTLQGMSQPQHF
CDR3nt: TGTGCCAGCAGTTTATCCAGAACCTTACAGGGGATGTCTCAGCCCCAGCATTTT

j_gene: TRBJ2-2
d_gene: TRBD2
abundance: NA
v_gene: TRBV7-3
CDR3aa: CASSPLAGGGTGELFF
CDR3nt: TGTGCCAGCAGCCCCCTAGCGGGGGGAGGGACCGGGGAGCTGTTTTTT

j_gene: TRBJ2-1
d_gene: TRBD2
abundance: NA
v_gene: TRBV7-2
CDR3aa: CASSLEGTSAYNEQFF
CDR3nt: TGTGCCAGCAGCTTAGAAGGGACTAGCGCGTACAATGAGCAGTTCTTC

j_gene: TRBJ1-2
d_gene: TRBD1
abundance: NA
v_gene: TRBV5-4
CDR3aa: CASSSARGQGDYGYTF
CDR3nt: TGTGCCAGCAGCTCCGCTCGTGGACAGGGGGACTATGGCTACACCTTC

j_gene: TRBJ2-7
d_gene: NA
abundance: NA
v_gene: TRBV11-2
CDR3aa: CASSFGQSREQYF
CDR3nt: TGTGCCAGCAGCTTCGGACAGTCGAGGGAGCAGTACTTC

j_gene: TRBJ1-1
d_gene: NA
abundance: NA
v_gene: TRBV11-3
CDR3aa: CASSFNPTTEAFF
CDR3nt: TGTGCCAGCAGCTTCAATCCTACCACTGAAGCTTTCTTT

j_gene: TRBJ1-6
d_gene: TRBD1
abundance: NA
v_gene: TRBV5-6
CDR3aa: CASRPRDRGSPLHF
CDR3nt: TGTGCCAGCAGACCCCGGGACAGGGGTTCACCCCTCCACTTT

j_gene: TRBJ1-1
d_gene: NA
abundance: NA
v_gene: TRBV27
CDR3aa: CASSLLPVREAFF
CDR3nt: TGTGCCAGCAGTTTGCTCCCGGTCCGAGAAGCTTTCTTT

j_gene: TRBJ2-7
d_gene: NA
abundance: NA
v_gene: TRBV4-2
CDR3aa: CASSQVGERVVGEQYF
CDR3nt: TGTGCCAGCAGCCAAGTTGGAGAGCGGGTGGTTGGCGAGCAGTACTTC

j_gene: TRBJ2-1
d_gene: NA
abundance: NA
v_gene: TRBV7-3
CDR3aa: CASRWGLGKAQFF
CDR3nt: TGTGCCAGCAGATGGGGACTCGGAAAGGCGCAGTTCTTC

j_gene: TRBJ2-5
d_gene: TRBD1
abundance: NA
v_gene: TRBV18
CDR3aa: CASSPRTGEKEQYF
CDR3nt: TGTGCCAGCTCACCACGGACAGGGGAAAAGGAGCAGTACTTC

j_gene: TRBJ2-7
d_gene: TRBD1
abundance: NA
v_gene: TRBV7-3
CDR3aa: CASSFNRGPKTYEQYF
CDR3nt: TGTGCCAGCAGCTTTAACAGGGGCCCCAAAACCTACGAGCAGTACTTC

j_gene: TRBJ2-1
d_gene: NA
abundance: NA
v_gene: TRBV2
CDR3aa: CASSDSPGVRNEQFF
CDR3nt: TGTGCCAGCAGTGACTCTCCGGGAGTAAGGAATGAGCAGTTCTTC

j_gene: TRBJ2-7
d_gene: NA
abundance: NA
v_gene: TRBV5-4
CDR3aa: CASSLGGGAGYEQYF
CDR3nt: TGTGCCAGCAGCTTGGGGGGGGGCGCGGGCTACGAGCAGTACTTC

j_gene: TRBJ1-6
d_gene: NA
abundance: few
v_gene: TRBV27
CDR3aa: CASSLLSYNSPLHF
CDR3nt: TGTGCCAGCAGTTTATTGAGCTATAATTCACCCCTCCACTTT

j_gene: TRBJ2-1
d_gene: TRBD2
abundance: NA
v_gene: TRBV15
CDR3aa: CATSQRGVYYNEQFF
CDR3nt: TGTGCCACCAGCCAGCGGGGAGTATACTACAATGAGCAGTTCTTC

j_gene: TRBJ1-4
d_gene: TRBD1
abundance: NA
v_gene: TRBV5-1
CDR3aa: CASSPGDRKAEKLFF
CDR3nt: TGCGCCAGCAGCCCAGGGGACAGGAAGGCTGAAAAACTGTTTTTT

j_gene: TRBJ1-1
d_gene: NA
abundance: NA
v_gene: TRBV11-2
CDR3aa: CASSLGLSTEAFF
CDR3nt: TGTGCCAGCAGCCTCGGACTGTCCACTGAAGCTTTCTTT

j_gene: TRBJ2-7
d_gene: NA
abundance: few
v_gene: TRBV2
CDR3aa: CATEQPLGGGEQYF
CDR3nt: TGTGCCACCGAGCAGCCTCTGGGGGGTGGCGAGCAGTACTTC

j_gene: TRBJ2-7
d_gene: NA
abundance: NA
v_gene: TRBV27
CDR3aa: CASSLGHSIYEQYF
CDR3nt: TGTGCCAGCAGTCTTGGACACTCAATCTACGAGCAGTACTTC

j_gene: TRBJ2-7
d_gene: NA
abundance: NA
v_gene: TRBV5-5
CDR3aa: CASSWWTVSYEQYF
CDR3nt: TGTGCCAGCAGCTGGTGGACAGTTTCCTACGAGCAGTACTTC

j_gene: TRBJ2-2
d_gene: NA
abundance: once
v_gene: TRBV28
CDR3aa: CASSLSGRANTGELFF
CDR3nt: TGTGCCAGCAGTTTATCCGGGAGAGCAAACACCGGGGAGCTGTTTTTT

j_gene: TRBJ1-3
d_gene: TRBD1
abundance: NA
v_gene: TRBV6-1
CDR3aa: CASSESDRVGDTIYF
CDR3nt: TGTGCCAGCAGTGAATCCGACAGGGTGGGGGACACCATATATTTT

j_gene: TRBJ2-5
d_gene: TRBD2
abundance: NA
v_gene: TRBV7-2
CDR3aa: CASNTGLAQETQYF
CDR3nt: TGTGCCAGTAACACGGGACTAGCGCAAGAGACCCAGTACTTC

j_gene: TRBJ1-3
d_gene: NA
abundance: NA
v_gene: TRBV18
CDR3aa: CASSLDRGPGNTIYF
CDR3nt: TGTGCCAGCTCACTAGACAGAGGCCCTGGAAACACCATATATTTT

j_gene: TRBJ1-6
d_gene: TRBD1
abundance: NA
v_gene: TRBV10-3
CDR3aa: CATENRGAYNSPLHF
CDR3nt: TGTGCCACCGAGAACAGGGGCGCCTATAATTCACCCCTCCACTTT

j_gene: TRBJ2-1
d_gene: NA
abundance: NA
v_gene: TRBV19
CDR3aa: CASSSATRAFYNEQFF
CDR3nt: TGTGCCAGTAGTTCTGCGACTCGCGCCTTTTACAATGAGCAGTTCTTC

j_gene: TRBJ2-3
d_gene: TRBD1
abundance: NA
v_gene: TRBV7-2
CDR3aa: CASSTRTGGFSTDTQYF
CDR3nt: TGTGCCAGCAGCACCAGGACAGGGGGCTTTAGCACAGATACGCAGTATTTT

j_gene: TRBJ2-3
d_gene: TRBD2
abundance: NA
v_gene: TRBV19
CDR3aa: CASSVLAGGRQSTDTQYF
CDR3nt: TGTGCCAGTAGTGTACTAGCGGGGGGGCGCCAAAGCACAGATACGCAGTATTTT

j_gene: TRBJ1-2
d_gene: TRBD1
abundance: NA
v_gene: TRBV28
CDR3aa: CASRPGTGGFYGYTF
CDR3nt: TGTGCCAGCAGACCCGGGACAGGGGGTTTCTATGGCTACACCTTC

j_gene: TRBJ2-6
d_gene: NA
abundance: once
v_gene: TRBV7-9
CDR3aa: CASSPPGSGANVLTF
CDR3nt: TGTGCCAGCAGCCCCCCAGGGTCTGGGGCCAACGTCCTGACTTTC

j_gene: TRBJ2-1
d_gene: TRBD2
abundance: NA
v_gene: TRBV29-1
CDR3aa: CSQAGGPMDNEQFF
CDR3nt: TGCAGCCAAGCGGGGGGGCCGATGGACAATGAGCAGTTCTTC

j_gene: TRBJ2-5
d_gene: NA
abundance: once
v_gene: TRBV7-9
CDR3aa: CASSFNSQETQYF
CDR3nt: TGTGCCAGCAGCTTTAACAGCCAAGAGACCCAGTACTTC

j_gene: TRBJ2-3
d_gene: TRBD2
abundance: NA
v_gene: TRBV10-3
CDR3aa: CAISGSSGGANTDTQYF
CDR3nt: TGTGCCATCAGTGGATCTAGCGGGGGGGCCAACACAGATACGCAGTATTTT

j_gene: TRBJ2-7
d_gene: TRBD2
abundance: few
v_gene: TRBV19
CDR3aa: CASSIRGGDEQYF
CDR3nt: TGTGCCAGTAGTATCCGGGGGGGGGACGAGCAGTACTTC

j_gene: TRBJ1-2
d_gene: NA
abundance: NA
v_gene: TRBV5-1
CDR3aa: CASSLDGLTGPNYGYTF
CDR3nt: TGCGCCAGCAGCTTGGATGGTCTGACAGGCCCTAACTATGGCTACACCTTC

j_gene: TRBJ2-5
d_gene: TRBD2
abundance: NA
v_gene: TRBV19
CDR3aa: CASSTESVWTTSEETQYF
CDR3nt: TGTGCCAGTAGTACCGAATCCGTCTGGACGACTAGCGAAGAGACCCAGTACTTC

j_gene: TRBJ2-1
d_gene: TRBD2
abundance: NA
v_gene: TRBV19
CDR3aa: CASKAGWGLAGYNEQFF
CDR3nt: TGTGCCAGTAAGGCCGGGTGGGGACTAGCAGGCTACAATGAGCAGTTCTTC

j_gene: TRBJ2-4
d_gene: NA
abundance: NA
v_gene: TRBV7-2
CDR3aa: CASSQLNPVDIQYF
CDR3nt: TGTGCCAGCAGCCAATTAAACCCCGTAGACATTCAGTACTTC

j_gene: TRBJ2-5
d_gene: TRBD2
abundance: NA
v_gene: TRBV7-3
CDR3aa: CASSLTSGSQETQYF
CDR3nt: TGTGCCAGCAGCTTGACTAGCGGGAGCCAAGAGACCCAGTACTTC

j_gene: TRBJ1-1
d_gene: NA
abundance: NA
v_gene: TRBV13
CDR3aa: CASSLSGDRDTEAFF
CDR3nt: TGTGCCAGCAGCTTATCGGGGGATAGGGACACTGAAGCTTTCTTT

j_gene: TRBJ2-3
d_gene: TRBD2
abundance: NA
v_gene: TRBV13
CDR3aa: CASSRGGAPGSGVTQYF
CDR3nt: TGTGCCAGCAGCCGGGGGGGAGCCCCGGGGTCTGGGGTGACGCAGTATTTT

j_gene: TRBJ2-2
d_gene: TRBD2
abundance: few
v_gene: TRBV19
CDR3aa: CASSAPGTSGRALPGELFF
CDR3nt: TGTGCCAGTAGCGCCCCCGGGACTAGCGGGAGGGCCCTTCCCGGGGAGCTGTTTTTT

j_gene: TRBJ1-4
d_gene: TRBD1
abundance: once
v_gene: TRBV4-1
CDR3aa: CASSPITGVGFVEEEKLFF
CDR3nt: TGCGCCAGCAGCCCCATAACAGGGGTGGGATTCGTCGAAGAAGAAAAACTGTTTTTT

j_gene: TRBJ1-2
d_gene: NA
abundance: NA
v_gene: TRBV12-5
CDR3aa: CASGPGTPVYGYTF
CDR3nt: TGTGCTAGTGGACCTGGGACACCCGTCTATGGCTACACCTTC

j_gene: TRBJ2-7
d_gene: TRBD2
abundance: NA
v_gene: TRBV7-8
CDR3aa: CASSLLAGNINEQYF
CDR3nt: TGTGCCAGCAGCTTACTAGCGGGCAATATCAACGAGCAGTACTTC

j_gene: TRBJ2-1
d_gene: NA
abundance: NA
v_gene: TRBV7-2
CDR3aa: CASSPMGGYNEQFF
CDR3nt: TGTGCCAGCAGCCCCATGGGGGGATACAATGAGCAGTTCTTC

j_gene: TRBJ1-2
d_gene: NA
abundance: NA
v_gene: TRBV4-1
CDR3aa: CASSQDYWGRANYGYTF
CDR3nt: TGCGCCAGCAGCCAAGATTATTGGGGCAGAGCTAACTATGGCTACACCTTC